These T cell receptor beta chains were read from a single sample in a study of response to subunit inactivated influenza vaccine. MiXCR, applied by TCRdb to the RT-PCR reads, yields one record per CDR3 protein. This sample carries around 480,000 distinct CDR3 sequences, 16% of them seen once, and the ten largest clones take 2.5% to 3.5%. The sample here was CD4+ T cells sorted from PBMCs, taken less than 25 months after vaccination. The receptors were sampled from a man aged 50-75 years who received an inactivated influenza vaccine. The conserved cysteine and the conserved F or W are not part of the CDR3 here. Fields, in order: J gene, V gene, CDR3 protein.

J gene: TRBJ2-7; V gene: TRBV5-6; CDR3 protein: ASSLSGISYEQY
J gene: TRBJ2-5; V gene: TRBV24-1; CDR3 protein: ATSFSGAETQY
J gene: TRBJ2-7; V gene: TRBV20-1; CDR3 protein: SAQTSGRLYEQY
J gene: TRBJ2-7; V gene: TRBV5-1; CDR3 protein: ASSLGGSGSYEQY
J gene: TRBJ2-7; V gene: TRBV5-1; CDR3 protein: ASSQLTRAYEQY
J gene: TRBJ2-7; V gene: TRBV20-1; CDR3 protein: SASPTGNSYEQY
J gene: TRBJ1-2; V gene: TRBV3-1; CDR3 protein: ASSSFDRRYGYT
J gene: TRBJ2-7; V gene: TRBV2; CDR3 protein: ATSGGGPYEQY
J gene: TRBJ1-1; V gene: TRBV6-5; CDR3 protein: ASSYGLKTEAF
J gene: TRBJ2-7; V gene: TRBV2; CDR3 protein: ASRTGTGVLEQY
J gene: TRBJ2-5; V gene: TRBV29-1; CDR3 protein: SVGRGQETQY
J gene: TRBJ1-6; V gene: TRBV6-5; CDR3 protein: ASSYSPTGGPAPLH
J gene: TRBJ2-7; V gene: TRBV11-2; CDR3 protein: ASSSAYEQY
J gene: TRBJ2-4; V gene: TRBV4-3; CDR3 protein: ASSQDKVAKNIQY
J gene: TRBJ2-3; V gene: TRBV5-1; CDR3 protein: ASSSGLPTDTQY
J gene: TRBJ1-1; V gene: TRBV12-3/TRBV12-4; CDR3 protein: ASSTTVIEAF
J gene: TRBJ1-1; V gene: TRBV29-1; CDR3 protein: SVLGQGAEAF